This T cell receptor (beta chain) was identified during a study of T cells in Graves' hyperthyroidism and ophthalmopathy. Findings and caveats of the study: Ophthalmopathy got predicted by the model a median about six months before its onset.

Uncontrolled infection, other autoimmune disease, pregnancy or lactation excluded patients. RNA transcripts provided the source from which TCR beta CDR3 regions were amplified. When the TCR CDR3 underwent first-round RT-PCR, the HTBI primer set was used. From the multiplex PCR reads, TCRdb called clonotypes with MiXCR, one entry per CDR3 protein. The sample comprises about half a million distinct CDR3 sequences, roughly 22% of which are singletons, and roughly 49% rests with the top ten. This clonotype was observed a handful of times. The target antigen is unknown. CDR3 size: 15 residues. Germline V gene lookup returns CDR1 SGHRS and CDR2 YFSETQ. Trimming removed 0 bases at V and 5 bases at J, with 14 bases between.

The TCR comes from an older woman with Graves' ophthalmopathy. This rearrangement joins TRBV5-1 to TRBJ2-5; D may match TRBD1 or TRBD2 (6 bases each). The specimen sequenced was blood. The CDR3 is CASSLEGGQGETQYF. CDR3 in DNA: TGCGCCAGCAGCTTGGAAGGGGGGCAGGGGGAGACCCAGTACTTC.